This TCR beta chain came from a study of cytomegalovirus exposure and HLA in healthy donors. General study findings and limits: Researchers had no immune exposure information except CMV serostatus available. Rarity held for most TCR sequences, but there were some public TCRs that occurred in many donors. In an earlier analysis, most TCR beta V segments were productive about 87% or about 30% of the time.

There are 15 residues in the CDR3. The V gene's germline CDR1 is SNHLY and CDR2 FYNNEI. Germline trimming cut 4 bases from V and 8 bases from J; bases unmatched to any gene: 7. In this sample, this clone turned up once. Its target is not known. The PCR ran on 60 Vbeta and 13 Jbeta primers. The assay was immunoSEQ multiplex PCR, and TCRdb's table has in-frame clones only and misses some. The repertoire holds about 170,000 clones, with around four fifths as singletons. The chain carries TRBV2 and TRBJ2-1; 11 nucleotides match TRBD2. What was sequenced was PBMCs. The sequence came from a woman aged 25-40 years in good health and CMV-seropositive. The CDR3 DNA follows: TGTGCCAGCAGTGTGGTGACTAGCGGGACGGATGAGCAGTTCTTC. As protein: CASSVVTSGTDEQFF. Full variable domain (outside the CDR3, taken from reference TRBV2 and TRBJ2-1): EPEVTQTPSHQVTQMGQEVILRCVPISNHLYFYWYRQILGQKVEFLVSFYNNEISEKSEIFDDQFSVERPDGSNFTLKIRSTKLEDSAMYFCASSVVTSGTDEQFFGPGTRLTVL.